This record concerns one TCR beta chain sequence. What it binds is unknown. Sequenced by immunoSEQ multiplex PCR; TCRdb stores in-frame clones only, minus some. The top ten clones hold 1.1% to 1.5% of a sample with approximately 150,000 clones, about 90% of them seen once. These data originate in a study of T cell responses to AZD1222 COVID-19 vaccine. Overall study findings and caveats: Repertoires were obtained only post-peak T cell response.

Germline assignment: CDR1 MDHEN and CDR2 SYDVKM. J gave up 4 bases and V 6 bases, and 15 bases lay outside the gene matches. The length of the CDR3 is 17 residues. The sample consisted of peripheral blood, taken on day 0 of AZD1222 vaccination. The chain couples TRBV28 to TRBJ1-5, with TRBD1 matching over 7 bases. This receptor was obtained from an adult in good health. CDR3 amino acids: CASRVTGASLLNQPQHF. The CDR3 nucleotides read TGTGCCAGCAGGGTTACAGGGGCGTCGTTATTAAATCAGCCCCAGCATTTT.